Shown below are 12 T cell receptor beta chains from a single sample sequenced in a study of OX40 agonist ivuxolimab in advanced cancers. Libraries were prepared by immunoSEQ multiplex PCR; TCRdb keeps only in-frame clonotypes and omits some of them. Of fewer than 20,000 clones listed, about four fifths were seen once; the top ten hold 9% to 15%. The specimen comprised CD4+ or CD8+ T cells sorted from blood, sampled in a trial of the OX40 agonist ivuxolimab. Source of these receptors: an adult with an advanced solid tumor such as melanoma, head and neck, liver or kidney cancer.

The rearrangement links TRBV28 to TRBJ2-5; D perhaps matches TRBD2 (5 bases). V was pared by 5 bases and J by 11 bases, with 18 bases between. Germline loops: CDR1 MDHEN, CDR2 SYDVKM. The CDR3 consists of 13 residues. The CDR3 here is CASSQPGLLEQYF. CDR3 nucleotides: TGTGCCAGCAGTCAGCCTGGACTGTTGGAGCAGTACTTC.

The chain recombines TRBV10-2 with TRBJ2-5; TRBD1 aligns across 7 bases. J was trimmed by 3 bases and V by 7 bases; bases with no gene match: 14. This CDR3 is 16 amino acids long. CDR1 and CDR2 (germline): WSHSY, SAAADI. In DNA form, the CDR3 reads TGCGCCAGCAATTCCAAGCCGGGACAGCCTAAAGAGACCCAGTACTTC. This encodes CASNSKPGQPKETQYF.

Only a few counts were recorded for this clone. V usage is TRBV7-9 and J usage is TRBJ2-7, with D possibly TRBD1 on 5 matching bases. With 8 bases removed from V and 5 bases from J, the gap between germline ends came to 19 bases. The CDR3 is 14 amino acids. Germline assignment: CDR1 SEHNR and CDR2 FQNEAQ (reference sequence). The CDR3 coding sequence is TGTGCCAGCTCTTCCACCAGGGAAATGGACGAGCAGTACTTC. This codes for CASSSTREMDEQYF.

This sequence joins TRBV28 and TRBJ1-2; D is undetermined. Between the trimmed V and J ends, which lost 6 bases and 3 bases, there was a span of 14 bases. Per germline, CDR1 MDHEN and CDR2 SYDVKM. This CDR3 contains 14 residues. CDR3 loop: CASSPPQVYYGYTF. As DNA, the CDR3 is TGTGCCAGCAGCCCGCCCCAGGTTTACTATGGCTACACCTTC.

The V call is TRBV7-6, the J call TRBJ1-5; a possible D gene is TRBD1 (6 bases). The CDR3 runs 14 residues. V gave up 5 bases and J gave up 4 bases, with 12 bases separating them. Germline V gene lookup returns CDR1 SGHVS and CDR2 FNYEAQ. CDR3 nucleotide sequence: TGTGCCAGCAGCCACGGGACATTGAATCAGCCCCAGCATTTT. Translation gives CASSHGTLNQPQHF.

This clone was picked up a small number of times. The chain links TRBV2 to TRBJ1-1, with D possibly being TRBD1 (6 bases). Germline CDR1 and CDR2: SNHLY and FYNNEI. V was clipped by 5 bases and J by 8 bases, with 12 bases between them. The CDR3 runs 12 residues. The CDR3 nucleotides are TGTGCCAGCAGTCCCGGGACACCGGAAGCTTTCTTT. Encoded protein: CASSPGTPEAFF.

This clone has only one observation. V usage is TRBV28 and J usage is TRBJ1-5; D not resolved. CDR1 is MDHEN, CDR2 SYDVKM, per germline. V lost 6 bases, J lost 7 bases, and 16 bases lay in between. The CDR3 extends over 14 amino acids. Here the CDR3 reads CASSPRSGWQPQHF. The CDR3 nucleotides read TGTGCCAGCAGCCCCCGGTCGGGGTGGCAGCCCCAGCATTTT.

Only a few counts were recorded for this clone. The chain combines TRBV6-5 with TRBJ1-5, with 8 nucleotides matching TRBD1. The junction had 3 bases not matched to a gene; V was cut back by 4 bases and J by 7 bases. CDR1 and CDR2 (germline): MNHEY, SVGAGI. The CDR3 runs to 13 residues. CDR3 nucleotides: TGTGCCAGCAGTTCTCCAGGGGGCCAGCCCCAGCATTTT. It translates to CASSSPGGQPQHF.

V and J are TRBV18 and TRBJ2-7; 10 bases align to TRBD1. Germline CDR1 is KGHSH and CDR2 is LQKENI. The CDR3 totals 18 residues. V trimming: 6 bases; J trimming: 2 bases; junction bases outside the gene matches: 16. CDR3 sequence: CASSHRGQGPSYPYEQYF. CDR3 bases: TGTGCCAGCTCCCACAGGGGACAGGGGCCCAGTTACCCCTACGAGCAGTACTTC. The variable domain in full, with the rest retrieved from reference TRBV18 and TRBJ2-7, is NAGVMQNPRHLVRRRGQEARLRCSPMKGHSHVYWYRQLPEEGLKFMVYLQKENIIDESGMPKERFSAEFPKEGPSILRIQQVVRGDSAAYFCASSHRGQGPSYPYEQYFGPGTRLTVT.

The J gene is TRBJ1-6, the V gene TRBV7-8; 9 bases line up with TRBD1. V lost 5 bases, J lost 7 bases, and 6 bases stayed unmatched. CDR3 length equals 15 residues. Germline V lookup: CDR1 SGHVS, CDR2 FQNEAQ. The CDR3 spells CASSVSGTGNSPLHF. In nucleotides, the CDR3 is TGTGCCAGCAGCGTATCCGGGACAGGGAATTCACCCCTCCACTTT.

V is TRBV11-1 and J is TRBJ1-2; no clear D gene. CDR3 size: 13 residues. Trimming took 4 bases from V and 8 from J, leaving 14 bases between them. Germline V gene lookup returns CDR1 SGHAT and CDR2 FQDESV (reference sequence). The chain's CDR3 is CASSSITSWGYTF. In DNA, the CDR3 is TGTGCCAGCAGCTCTATTACATCGTGGGGCTACACCTTC.

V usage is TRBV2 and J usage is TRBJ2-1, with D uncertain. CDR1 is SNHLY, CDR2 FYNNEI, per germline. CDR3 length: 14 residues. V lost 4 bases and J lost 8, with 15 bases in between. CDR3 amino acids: CASSGVLVIYEQFF. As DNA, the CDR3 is TGTGCCAGCAGTGGAGTCCTAGTGATCTATGAGCAGTTCTTC.